This note documents a single TCR beta chain sequence. The antigen is unknown. The sample is drawn from a study of T cell responses to AZD1222 COVID-19 vaccine. Study information: The analysis combined second doses at about 4 or about 12 weeks.

Some clones are missing from TCRdb's copy, which holds only in-frame ones; the method was immunoSEQ multiplex PCR. The profile shows more than 100,000 clones, about nine tenths of them singletons. The V and J ends lost 8 bases and 0 bases respectively, with 11 bases between them. Germline V gives CDR1 SGHAT, CDR2 FQNNGV. CDR3 length equals 14 residues. Overall study findings and caveats: Regions left unmutated in variants are reportedly the target of nearly half of spike-specific TCRs. Once two AZD1222 doses were given, Spike-specific TCR breadth and depth went up. Donors skewed white British and female; clonal diversity was possibly underestimated.

This receptor was taken from an adult in good health. This specimen was peripheral blood, taken on day 0 of AZD1222 vaccination. The J gene is TRBJ1-3, the V gene TRBV11-2; maybe TRBD1 (5 bases). The CDR3 DNA follows: TGTGCCAGCCTGGGACGGTACTCTGGAAACACCATATATTTT. Translation gives CASLGRYSGNTIYF.